This entry lists 25 T cell receptor beta chains sequenced from one sample in a study of blood T cell repertoires in COVID-19 (dated by TCRdb to about 2020). The library was made by the immunoSEQ multiplex PCR assay. The table comes from immuneACCESS by way of TCRdb, which keeps in-frame sequences with V and J called. Part of the clones is missing from these tables; in studies checked, under half for an unresolved V gene and the rest for unknown reasons. Across this sample there are some 220,000 clones, with 70% to 90% seen only once. Around 3% of the sample is held by the ten biggest clonotypes. Sequences were obtained from peripheral blood. The source is a man in his fifties or sixties who had recovered from COVID-19.

The chain is built from TRBV7-9 and TRBJ2-7; perhaps TRBD1 as D (6 bases). The germline V gene has CDR1 SEHNR and CDR2 FQNEAQ (reference sequence). There are 14 residues in the CDR3. V lost 5 bases and J lost 5, with 16 bases in between. The CDR3 DNA sequence: TGTGCCAGCAGCCCATCGACAGGCCAGCACGAGCAGTACTTC. It specifies CASSPSTGQHEQYF.

V is TRBV15 and J is TRBJ2-3, with D unclear. From germline, CDR1 is LNHNV and CDR2 YYDKDF (reference sequence). V lost 6 bases and J lost 1, with 8 bases in between. The CDR3 loop spans 13 amino acids. Here the CDR3 reads CATSAFGTDTQYF. CDR3 sequence (DNA): TGTGCCACCAGTGCGTTTGGCACAGATACGCAGTATTTT.

V gene TRBV3-1 (or the pseudogene TRBV3-2) combines with J gene TRBJ1-1; no firm D call. CDR1 is LGHDT, CDR2 YNNKEL, per germline (reference sequence). Trimming cost V 0 bases and J 1 base, with 6 bases left between them. CDR3 length equals 14 residues. In DNA, the CDR3 is TGTGCCAGCAGCCAAGAGGCCACGAACACTGAAGCTTTCTTT. Translated, it gives CASSQEATNTEAFF.

The CDR3 coding sequence is TGTGCCATCAGTGAGGGACAGGGGATGGACGAGCAGTACTTC. It specifies CAISEGQGMDEQYF. The gene calls are TRBV10-3 and TRBJ2-7; 9 bases line up with TRBD1. Trimming removed 2 bases from V and 5 bases from J; junction bases left unmatched: 4. CDR3 length: 14 residues. Germline V gene data show CDR1 as ENHRY and CDR2 as SYGVKD.

V gene TRBV18 combines with J gene TRBJ1-1; perhaps TRBD1 as D (5 bases). Germline CDR1 reads KGHSH; CDR2 reads LQKENI. Between the trimmed V and J ends, which lost 1 base and 1 base, there was a span of 7 bases. The CDR3 runs 14 residues. The CDR3 DNA reads as TGTGCCAGCTCACCACTGGACACGAACACTGAAGCTTTCTTT. Its translation: CASSPLDTNTEAFF.

J is TRBJ1-5 and V is TRBV13, with no clear D. Germline lookup yields CDR1 PRHDT and CDR2 FYEKMQ (reference sequence). Trimming shortened V by 5 bases and J by 0 bases, and 11 bases separated the two germline ends. This CDR3 has 15 residues. The CDR3 coding sequence is TGTGCCAGCAGCCTACGTATAGATAGCAATCAGCCCCAGCATTTT. It codes for CASSLRIDSNQPQHF.

V usage is TRBV30 and J usage is TRBJ2-1, with a possible D match to TRBD2 (5 bases). The V gene lost 3 bases and the J gene lost 0 bases, with 18 bases spanning the gap. This CDR3 spans 17 amino acids. Germline V lookup: CDR1 GTSNPN, CDR2 SVGIG (reference sequence). The CDR3 coding sequence is TGTGCCTGGAGAAGTTACGGCGGGTCTAGCTCCTACAATGAGCAGTTCTTC. The encoded protein is CAWRSYGGSSSYNEQFF.

The gene calls are TRBV15 and TRBJ2-3; perhaps TRBD1 as D (5 bases). V lost 3 bases and J lost 4, with 14 bases in between. The CDR3 consists of 15 residues. Germline V gene data show CDR1 as LNHNV and CDR2 as YYDKDF (reference sequence). The CDR3: CATSRQGWAADTQYF. The CDR3 coding sequence is TGTGCCACCAGCAGGCAGGGTTGGGCGGCAGATACGCAGTATTTT.

The chain carries TRBV2 and TRBJ1-2; 7 nucleotides agree with TRBD1. The junction had 3 bases not matched to a gene; V was cut back by 6 bases and J by 2 bases. This CDR3 is 13 amino acids long. Per the germline V gene, CDR1 is SNHLY and CDR2 is FYNNEI. The CDR3 protein is CASSLTGNYGYTF. The CDR3 nucleotides read TGTGCCAGCAGCCTGACAGGGAACTATGGCTACACCTTC.

V usage is TRBV5-1 and J usage is TRBJ2-4; possible D gene TRBD1, 6 bases. CDR1 and CDR2 (germline): SGHRS, YFSETQ. The CDR3 length is 13 residues. Trimming shortened V by 4 bases and J by 7 bases, and 12 bases separated the two germline ends. CDR3 bases: TGCGCCAGCAGCCCCCAGGGGTACAACATTCAGTACTTC. Amino acid sequence: CASSPQGYNIQYF.

The chain has TRBV21-1 and TRBJ2-7; TRBD1, the table's D call, lacks a check against the DNA. TRBV21-1 is given as a pseudogene. The CDR3 totals 14 residues. In DNA form, the CDR3 reads TGTGCCAGCAGCAAGGGGACAGAGACCTACGAGCAGTACTTC. It translates to CASSKGTETYEQYF.

The V and J genes are TRBV4-1 and TRBJ2-7; D remains ambiguous. The V end was cut by 1 base, the J end by 2 bases, with 9 bases between. The CDR3 runs to 14 residues. The germline gives CDR1 MGHRA, CDR2 YSYEKL. The chain's CDR3 is CASSQVLATYEQYF. The CDR3 DNA is TGCGCCAGCAGCCAAGTACTCGCAACCTACGAGCAGTACTTC.

The V call is TRBV14, the J call TRBJ2-1, with 9 positions matching TRBD1. The CDR3 has 15 amino acids. V was pared by 4 bases and J by 8 bases, with 9 bases of the junction left unmatched. Per the germline V gene, CDR1 is SGHDN and CDR2 is FVKESK. CDR3 sequence (DNA): TGTGCCAGCAGCCCCCTCCCGGGACAGGGCGATGAGCAGTTCTTC. Encoded protein: CASSPLPGQGDEQFF.

J is TRBJ2-1 and V is TRBV2; 10 positions agree with TRBD2. CDR1 is SNHLY, CDR2 FYNNEI, per germline. V lost 0 bases, J lost 4 bases, and 9 bases stayed unmatched. The CDR3 has 18 amino acids. CDR3 bases: TGTGCCAGCAGTGAAGCGCTTCTGGGGACTAGCGCTTACAATGAGCAGTTCTTC. Amino acid sequence: CASSEALLGTSAYNEQFF.

The chain carries TRBV6-6 and TRBJ2-7, with 8 bases that match TRBD2. In germline, CDR1 is MNHNY, CDR2 SVGAGI (reference sequence). V shed 0 bases and J 3 bases; nucleotides not matched to a gene: 7. This CDR3 is 16 amino acids long. The CDR3 reads CASSYSGRAYLYEQYF. The CDR3 nucleotides are TGTGCCAGCAGTTACTCCGGGAGGGCCTACCTCTACGAGCAGTACTTC.

This sequence joins TRBV27 and TRBJ2-7; no clear D. The germline V and J ends were trimmed by 2 bases and 7 bases, with 15 bases remaining between them. The length of the CDR3 is 14 residues. The germline gives CDR1 MNHEY, CDR2 SMNVEV (reference sequence). The CDR3 DNA sequence: TGTGCCAGCAGTTTAGCGGCCCCGCGTGGGGAGCAGTACTTC. As protein: CASSLAAPRGEQYF.

The V gene is TRBV7-9, the J gene TRBJ2-4, with D tentatively TRBD1 (6 bases). Per the germline V gene, CDR1 is SEHNR and CDR2 is FQNEAQ (reference sequence). Trimming took off 1 base at V and 0 bases at J, with 10 bases between the two ends. This CDR3 comprises 16 residues. CDR3 nucleotides: TGTGCCAGCAGCTTAGGTACAGGGAAAGCCAAAAACATTCAGTACTTC. Translated: CASSLGTGKAKNIQYF.

The gene calls are TRBV11-2 and TRBJ1-2; D possibly corresponds to TRBD1 (5 bases). This CDR3 has 16 residues. Trimming left V 0 bases short and J 0 bases short, with 11 bases between. Germline V gene sequence: CDR1 SGHAT, CDR2 FQNNGV. The CDR3 sequence is CASSLDPLGANYGYTF. The CDR3 DNA sequence: TGTGCCAGCAGCTTAGATCCCCTAGGGGCTAACTATGGCTACACCTTC.

This chain uses TRBV10-3 with TRBJ2-1; 9 bases fit TRBD1. Germline loops: CDR1 ENHRY, CDR2 SYGVKD. This CDR3 contains 13 residues. The V gene end was trimmed by 8 bases and the J gene end by 3 bases; junction bases not matched to a gene: 2. This CDR3 is CAIGDRVYNEQFF. CDR3 bases: TGTGCCATCGGGGACAGGGTCTACAATGAGCAGTTCTTC.

The chain couples TRBV29-1 to TRBJ2-5, with D tentatively TRBD1 (6 bases). Between the trimmed V and J ends, which lost 2 bases and 5 bases, there was a span of 12 bases. The CDR3 covers 13 residues. The germline gives CDR1 SQVTM, CDR2 ANQGSEA. CDR3 region: CSVEQGPRETQYF. As DNA, the CDR3 is TGCAGCGTTGAACAGGGGCCCCGGGAGACCCAGTACTTC.

V gene TRBV5-1 combines with J gene TRBJ2-4, with TRBD1 matching over 10 bases. The CDR3 covers 18 residues. V dropped 0 bases and J dropped 7; count of bases not matched to a gene: 13. Per the germline V gene, CDR1 is SGHRS and CDR2 is YFSETQ. CDR3 sequence (DNA): TGCGCCAGCAGCTTGGCAGGACAGGGGGTGGTAGCGGGCAACATTCAGTACTTC. Encoded protein: CASSLAGQGVVAGNIQYF.

The chain has TRBV7-2 and TRBJ2-7; D is ambiguous. Germline lookup yields CDR1 SGHTA and CDR2 FQGNSA. The CDR3 totals 13 residues. Trimming took off 1 base at V and 3 bases at J, with 7 bases between the two ends. CDR3 bases: TGTGCCAGCAGCTTAGTTGGCGGCTACGAGCAGTACTTC. Encoded protein: CASSLVGGYEQYF.

To note about this clone: This CDR3 is also generated by other DNA sequences in the sample. The chain employs TRBV5-1 and TRBJ1-1, with TRBD1 identical over 7 bases. J lost 2 bases, V lost 3 bases, and 4 bases had no gene match. This CDR3 spans 14 amino acids. Germline V CDR1 and CDR2: SGHRS, YFSETQ. CDR3 nucleotides: TGCGCCAGCAGCTCGGGACAGACAAACACTGAAGCTTTCTTT. Protein: CASSSGQTNTEAFF.

This rearrangement joins TRBV5-4 to TRBJ2-5; 8 nucleotides match TRBD2. J was trimmed by 7 bases and V by 2 bases; bases with no gene match: 16. This CDR3 comprises 17 residues. The germline CDR1 and CDR2 sequences are SGHNT and YYREEE (reference sequence). For the CDR3, the DNA is TGTGCCAGCAGCTTCGGGGCGGGAGGCCCGGGGGGGGCGACCCAGTACTTC. This translates into CASSFGAGGPGGATQYF.

Only one count was recorded for this clone. The chain is built from TRBV6-5 and TRBJ1-5; TRBD1 matches 9 bases. Germline values: CDR1 MNHEY, CDR2 SVGAGI. The V segment lost 7 bases and the J segment 7 bases; nucleotides outside the gene matches: 8. There are 14 residues in the CDR3. CDR3 loop: CASNVDRGGQPQHF. The CDR3 DNA sequence: TGTGCCAGCAACGTCGACAGGGGGGGACAGCCCCAGCATTTT.